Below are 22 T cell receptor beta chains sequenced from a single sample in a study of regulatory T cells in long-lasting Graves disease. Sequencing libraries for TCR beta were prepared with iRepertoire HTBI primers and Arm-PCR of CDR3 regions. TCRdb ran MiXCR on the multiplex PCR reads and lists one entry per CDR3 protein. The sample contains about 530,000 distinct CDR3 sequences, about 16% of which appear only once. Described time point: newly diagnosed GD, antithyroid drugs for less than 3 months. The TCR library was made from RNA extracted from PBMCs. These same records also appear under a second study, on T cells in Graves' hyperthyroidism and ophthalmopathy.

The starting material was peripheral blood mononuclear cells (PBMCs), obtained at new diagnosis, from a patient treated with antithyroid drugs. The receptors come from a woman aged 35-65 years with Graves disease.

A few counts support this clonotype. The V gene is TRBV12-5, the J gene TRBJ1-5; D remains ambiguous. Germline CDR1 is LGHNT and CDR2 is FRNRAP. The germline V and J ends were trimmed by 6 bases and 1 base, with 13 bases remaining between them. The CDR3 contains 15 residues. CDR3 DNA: TGTGCTAGTGGGAGGATGGATACCAGCAATCAGCCCCAGCATTTT. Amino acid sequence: CASGRMDTSNQPQHF.

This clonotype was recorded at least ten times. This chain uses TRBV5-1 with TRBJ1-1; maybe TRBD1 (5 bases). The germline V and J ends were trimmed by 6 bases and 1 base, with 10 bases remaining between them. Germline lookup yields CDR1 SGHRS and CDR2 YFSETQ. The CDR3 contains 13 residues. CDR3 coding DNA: TGCGCCAGCATGGGGCCAGCGAACACTGAAGCTTTCTTT. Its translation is CASMGPANTEAFF. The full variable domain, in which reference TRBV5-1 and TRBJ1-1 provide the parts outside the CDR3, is KAGVTQTPRYLIKTRGQQVTLSCSPISGHRSVSWYQQTPGQGLQFLFEYFSETQRNKGNFPGRFSGRQFSNSRSEMNVSTLELGDSALYLCASMGPANTEAFFGQGTRLTVV.

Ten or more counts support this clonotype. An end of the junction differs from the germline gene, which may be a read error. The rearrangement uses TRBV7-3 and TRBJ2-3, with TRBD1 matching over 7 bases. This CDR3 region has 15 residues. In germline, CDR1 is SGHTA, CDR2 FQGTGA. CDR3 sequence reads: CASSSTGASTDTQYF. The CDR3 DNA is TGTGCCAGCAGCTCAACAGGGGCCAGCACGGATACGCAGTATTTT.

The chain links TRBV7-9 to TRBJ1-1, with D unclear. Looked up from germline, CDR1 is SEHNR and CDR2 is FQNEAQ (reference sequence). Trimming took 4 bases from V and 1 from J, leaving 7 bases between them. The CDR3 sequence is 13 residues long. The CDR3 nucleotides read TGTGCCAGCAGCTCCGCCGCGAACACTGAAGCTTTCTTT. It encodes CASSSAANTEAFF.

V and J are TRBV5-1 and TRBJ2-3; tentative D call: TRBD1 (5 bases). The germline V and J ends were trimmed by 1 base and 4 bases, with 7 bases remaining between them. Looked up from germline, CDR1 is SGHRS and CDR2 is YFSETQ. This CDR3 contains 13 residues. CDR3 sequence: CASSLSRADTQYF. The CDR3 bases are TGCGCCAGCAGCTTGTCCAGGGCAGATACGCAGTATTTT.

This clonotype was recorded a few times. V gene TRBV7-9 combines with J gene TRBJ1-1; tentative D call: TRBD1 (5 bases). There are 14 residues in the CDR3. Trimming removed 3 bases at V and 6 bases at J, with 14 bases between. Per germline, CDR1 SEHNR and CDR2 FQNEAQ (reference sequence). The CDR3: CASSLVLGAAEAFF. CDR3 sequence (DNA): TGTGCCAGCAGCTTGGTGCTTGGGGCGGCTGAAGCTTTCTTT.

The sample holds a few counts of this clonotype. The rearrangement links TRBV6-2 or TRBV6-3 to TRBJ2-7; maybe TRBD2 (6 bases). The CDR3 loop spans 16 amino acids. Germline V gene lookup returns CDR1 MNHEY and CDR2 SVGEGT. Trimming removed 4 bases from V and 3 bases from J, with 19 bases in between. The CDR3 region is CASSSDGGIPNYEQYF. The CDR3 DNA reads TGTGCCAGCAGTTCGGACGGAGGGATTCCGAACTACGAGCAGTACTTC.

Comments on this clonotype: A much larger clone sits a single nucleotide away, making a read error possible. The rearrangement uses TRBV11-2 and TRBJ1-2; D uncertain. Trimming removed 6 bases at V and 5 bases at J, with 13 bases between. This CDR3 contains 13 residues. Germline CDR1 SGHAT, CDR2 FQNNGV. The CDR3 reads CASRPDLPYGYTF. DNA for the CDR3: TGTGCCAGCAGGCCAGACTTACCTTATGGCTACACCTTC.

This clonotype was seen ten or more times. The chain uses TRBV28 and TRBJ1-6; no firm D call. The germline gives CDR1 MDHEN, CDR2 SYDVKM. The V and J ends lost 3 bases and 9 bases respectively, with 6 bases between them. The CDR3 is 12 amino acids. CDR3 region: CASSFGSSPLHF. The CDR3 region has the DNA TGTGCCAGCAGTTTTGGGAGTTCACCCCTCCACTTT.

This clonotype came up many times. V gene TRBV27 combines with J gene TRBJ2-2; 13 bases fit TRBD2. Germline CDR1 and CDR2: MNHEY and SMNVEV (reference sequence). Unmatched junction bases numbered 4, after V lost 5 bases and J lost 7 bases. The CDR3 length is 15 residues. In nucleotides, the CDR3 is TGTGCCAGCAGTCCGGGACTAGCGGGGCTCGGGGAGCTGTTTTTT. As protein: CASSPGLAGLGELFF.

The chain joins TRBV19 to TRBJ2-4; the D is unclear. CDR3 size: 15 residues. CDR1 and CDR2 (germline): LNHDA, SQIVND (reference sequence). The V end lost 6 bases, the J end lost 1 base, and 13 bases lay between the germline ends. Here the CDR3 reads CASRPIPGAKNIQYF. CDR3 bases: TGTGCCAGTAGACCCATCCCCGGGGCCAAAAACATTCAGTACTTC. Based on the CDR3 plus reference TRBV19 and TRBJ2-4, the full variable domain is DGGITQSPKYLFRKEGQNVTLSCEQNLNHDAMYWYRQDPGQGLRLIYYSQIVNDFQKGDIAEGYSVSREKKESFPLTVTSAQKNPTAFYLCASRPIPGAKNIQYFGAGTRLSVL.

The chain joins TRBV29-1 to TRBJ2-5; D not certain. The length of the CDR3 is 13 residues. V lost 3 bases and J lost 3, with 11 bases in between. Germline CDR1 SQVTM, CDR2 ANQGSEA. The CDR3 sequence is CSVDPGGEETQYF. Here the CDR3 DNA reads TGCAGCGTTGATCCTGGCGGTGAAGAGACCCAGTACTTC.

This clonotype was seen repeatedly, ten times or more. CDR3 coding DNA: TGTGCCAGCAGCTTAGATCACGGACAAGAGACCCAGTACTTC. This sequence encodes CASSLDHGQETQYF. The rearrangement links TRBV11-1 to TRBJ2-5; D unresolved. Germline CDR1 is SGHAT and CDR2 is FQDESV (reference sequence). The CDR3 has 14 amino acids. V was clipped by 1 base and J by 2 bases, with 8 bases between them.

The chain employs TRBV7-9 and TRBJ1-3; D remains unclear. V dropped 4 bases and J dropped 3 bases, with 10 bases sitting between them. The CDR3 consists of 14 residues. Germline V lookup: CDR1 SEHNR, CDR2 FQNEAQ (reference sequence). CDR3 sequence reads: CASSSPRDGNTIYF. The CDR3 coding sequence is TGTGCCAGCAGCTCCCCCCGGGATGGAAACACCATATATTTT.

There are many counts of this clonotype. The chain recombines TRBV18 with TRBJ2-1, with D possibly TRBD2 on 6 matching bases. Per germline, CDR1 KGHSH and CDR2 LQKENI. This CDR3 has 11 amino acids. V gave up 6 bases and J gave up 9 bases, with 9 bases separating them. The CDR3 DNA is TGTGCCAGCTCGGCGGGGAGTGAGCAGTTCTTC. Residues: CASSAGSEQFF.

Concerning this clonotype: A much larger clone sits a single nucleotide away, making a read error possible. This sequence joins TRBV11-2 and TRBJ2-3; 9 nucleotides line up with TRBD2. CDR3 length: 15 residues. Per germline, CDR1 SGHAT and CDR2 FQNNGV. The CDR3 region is CVSIPTSGGTDTQYF. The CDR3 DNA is TGTGTCAGCATTCCGACTAGCGGAGGCACAGATACGCAGTATTTT.

DNA for the CDR3: TGTGCCAGTCAGGAGGGGGACACAGATACGCAGTATTTT. Encoded protein: CASQEGDTDTQYF. The chain is built from TRBV19 and TRBJ2-3; either TRBD1 or TRBD2 may supply D (6 bases each). This CDR3 spans 13 amino acids. In germline, CDR1 is LNHDA, CDR2 SQIVND (reference sequence). V was clipped by 8 bases and J by 2 bases, with 11 bases between them.

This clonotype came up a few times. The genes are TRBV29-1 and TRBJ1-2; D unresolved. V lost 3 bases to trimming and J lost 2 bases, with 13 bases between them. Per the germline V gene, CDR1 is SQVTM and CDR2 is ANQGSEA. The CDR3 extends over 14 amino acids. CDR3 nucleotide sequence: TGCAGCGTTGACAGCAGACAAACGAACTATGGCTACACCTTC. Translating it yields CSVDSRQTNYGYTF.

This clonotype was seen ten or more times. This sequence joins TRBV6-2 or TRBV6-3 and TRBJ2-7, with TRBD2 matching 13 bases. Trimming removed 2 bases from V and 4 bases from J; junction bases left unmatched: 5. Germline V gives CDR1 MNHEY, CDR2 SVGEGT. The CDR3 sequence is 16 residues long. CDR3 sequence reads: CASSYGRTSGGYEQYF. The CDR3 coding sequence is TGTGCCAGCAGTTACGGGAGGACTAGCGGGGGTTACGAGCAGTACTTC.

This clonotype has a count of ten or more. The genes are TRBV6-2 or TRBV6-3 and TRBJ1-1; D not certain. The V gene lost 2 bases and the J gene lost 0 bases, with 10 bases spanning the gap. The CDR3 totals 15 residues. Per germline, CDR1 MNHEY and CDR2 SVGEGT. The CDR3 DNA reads TGTGCCAGCAGTTACGATTGGGTTATGAACACTGAAGCTTTCTTT. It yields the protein CASSYDWVMNTEAFF.

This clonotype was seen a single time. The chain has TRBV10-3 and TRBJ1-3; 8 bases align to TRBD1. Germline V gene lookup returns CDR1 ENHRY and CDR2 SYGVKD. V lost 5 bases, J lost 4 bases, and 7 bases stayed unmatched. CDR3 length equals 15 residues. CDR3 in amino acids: CAISLPDRGGNTIYF. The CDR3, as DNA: TGTGCCATCAGTCTGCCCGACAGGGGAGGAAACACCATATATTTT.

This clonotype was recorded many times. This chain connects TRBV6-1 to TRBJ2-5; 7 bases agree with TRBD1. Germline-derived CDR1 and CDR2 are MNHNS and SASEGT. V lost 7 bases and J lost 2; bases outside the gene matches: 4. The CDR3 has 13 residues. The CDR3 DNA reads TGTGCCAGCAATCCGGACAGGCAAGAGACCCAGTACTTC. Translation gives CASNPDRQETQYF.